One sample yielded the 8 T cell receptor beta chains listed below, sequenced in a study of type 1 and type 2 diabetes patients. Amplification started from genomic DNA. Amplification of the beta chain CDR3 used 30 forward and 13 reverse multiplex primers. TCRdb re-derived calls from the multiplex PCR reads in MiXCR, one entry per CDR3 protein. The table has 280,000 or so distinct CDR3 sequences, approximately 45% seen once; the top ten hold about an eighth. Sequencing was done on a sample of peripheral blood mononuclear cells (PBMCs). These receptor sequences come from a man aged 18-30 years with type 2 diabetes.

The DNA of the CDR3 is TGTGCCAGCAGTGACCTAACCCAGGGTGGCTATGGCTACACCTTC. Its translation is CASSDLTQGGYGYTF. This chain links TRBV6-5 with TRBJ1-2; D perhaps matches TRBD1 (5 bases). There are 15 residues in the CDR3. Trimming took off 5 bases at V and 4 bases at J, with 17 bases between the two ends. CDR1 MNHEY and CDR2 SVGAGI come from the germline V gene.

The rearrangement links TRBV2 to TRBJ1-4, with D unresolved. Trimming removed 7 bases at V and 4 bases at J, with 19 bases between. The CDR3 spans 16 residues. Per germline, CDR1 SNHLY and CDR2 FYNNEI. CDR3 nucleotides: TGTGCCAGCATTAGGCCAGCTCAATCAAATAATGAAAAACTGTTTTTT. Amino acids: CASIRPAQSNNEKLFF.

The chain has TRBV19 and TRBJ2-5; TRBD1 might be the D (6 bases). This CDR3 is 14 amino acids long. Between the trimmed V and J ends, which lost 3 bases and 7 bases, there was a span of 15 bases. Germline assignment: CDR1 LNHDA and CDR2 SQIVND (reference sequence). The CDR3 region has the DNA TGTGCCAGTAGTATCGGCAGGGGTAGGGGGACCCAGTACTTC. Translating it yields CASSIGRGRGTQYF.

CDR3 coding DNA: TGCGCCAGCAGCCAAGATCTTGGCGGCATCTATGGCTACACCTTC. It specifies CASSQDLGGIYGYTF. The chain is built from TRBV4-3 and TRBJ1-2; D gene uncertain. The CDR3 length is 15 residues. The germline V and J ends were trimmed by 0 bases and 4 bases, with 12 bases remaining between them. Germline CDR1 reads LGHNA; CDR2 reads YSLEER.

This rearrangement joins TRBV28 to TRBJ1-2, with 7 bases fitting TRBD1. The V gene's germline CDR1 is MDHEN and CDR2 SYDVKM. Unmatched junction bases numbered 9, after V lost 5 bases and J lost 6 bases. The CDR3 consists of 14 residues. Here the CDR3 reads CASSRTGIRNGYTF. The CDR3 region has the DNA TGTGCCAGCAGTCGGACAGGTATTAGGAATGGCTACACCTTC.

This chain uses TRBV2 with TRBJ1-4; D not certain. CDR3 length: 14 amino acids. V was clipped by 2 bases and J by 2 bases, with 6 bases between them. Germline V gene sequence: CDR1 SNHLY, CDR2 FYNNEI. The CDR3 sequence: CASSELGTNEKLFF. CDR3 DNA sequence: TGTGCCAGCAGTGAATTGGGTACTAATGAAAAACTGTTTTTT.

This clonotype was recorded a few times. The chain recombines TRBV9 with TRBJ2-7; D may be TRBD1 (7 bases). CDR3 length: 16 residues. V lost 0 bases, J lost 5 bases, and 18 bases lay in between. Germline V gene sequence: CDR1 SGDLS, CDR2 YYNGEE. The CDR3 bases are TGTGCCAGCAGCGTAGGGATTCGGACAGGCGGGAACGAGCAGTACTTC. The encoded protein is CASSVGIRTGGNEQYF.

This chain connects TRBV3-1 to TRBJ1-1; D unresolved. V was trimmed by 0 bases and J by 5 bases, leaving 7 bases between them. This CDR3 comprises 13 residues. Germline CDR1 LGHDT, CDR2 YNNKEL (reference sequence). This CDR3 reads CASSQDSGTEAFF. The DNA for the CDR3 is TGTGCCAGCAGCCAAGATTCGGGAACTGAAGCTTTCTTT.